This T cell receptor (beta chain) appears in the sequencing data of a study of T cells in tuberculosis. Overall study context: In South Africa, adults with active tuberculosis were compared with IGRA-negative and latently infected IGRA-positive adolescents. Broader study findings: Smaller distances to GMM-specific TCRs suggested their expansion in active tuberculosis.

Trimming stripped 3 bases from V and 5 bases from J, with 4 bases between. This CDR3 has 12 residues. CDR1 and CDR2 from the germline V gene are MGHDK and SYGVNS. Generated by immunoSEQ multiplex PCR, the TCRdb table keeps only in-frame clones and is missing some. Altogether approximately 28,000 clones are present, over 85% being singletons, with the ten largest covering around 4.9%. Note on this clone: Its antigen is undetermined.

This sequence joins TRBV25-1 and TRBJ1-4, with D uncertain. The sample was PBMCs. This receptor was obtained from a donor aged 5 to 30 with latent tuberculosis or without tuberculosis infection. CDR3 residues: CASSEENEKLFF. The CDR3 nucleotides are TGTGCCAGCAGTGAGGAGAATGAAAAACTGTTTTTT. Filled out from reference TRBV25-1 and TRBJ1-4, the complete variable domain reads EADIYQTPRYLVIGTGKKITLECSQTMGHDKMYWYQQDPGMELHLIHYSYGVNSTEKGDLSSESTVSRIRTEHFPLTLESARPSHTSQYLCASSEENEKLFFGSGTQLSVL.